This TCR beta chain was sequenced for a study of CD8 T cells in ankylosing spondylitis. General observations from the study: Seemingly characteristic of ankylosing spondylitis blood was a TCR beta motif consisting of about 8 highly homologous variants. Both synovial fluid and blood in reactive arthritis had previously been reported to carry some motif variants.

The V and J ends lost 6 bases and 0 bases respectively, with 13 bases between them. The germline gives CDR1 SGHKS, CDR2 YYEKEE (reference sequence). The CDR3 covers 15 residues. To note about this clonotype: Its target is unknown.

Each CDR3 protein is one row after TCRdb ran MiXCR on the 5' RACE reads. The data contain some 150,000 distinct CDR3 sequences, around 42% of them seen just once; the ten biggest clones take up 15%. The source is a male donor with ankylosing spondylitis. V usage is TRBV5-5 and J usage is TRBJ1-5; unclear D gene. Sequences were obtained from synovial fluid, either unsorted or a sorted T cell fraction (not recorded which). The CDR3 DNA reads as TGTGCCAGCAACGCAGACACTACTAGCAATCAGCCCCAGCATTTT. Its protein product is CASNADTTSNQPQHF.